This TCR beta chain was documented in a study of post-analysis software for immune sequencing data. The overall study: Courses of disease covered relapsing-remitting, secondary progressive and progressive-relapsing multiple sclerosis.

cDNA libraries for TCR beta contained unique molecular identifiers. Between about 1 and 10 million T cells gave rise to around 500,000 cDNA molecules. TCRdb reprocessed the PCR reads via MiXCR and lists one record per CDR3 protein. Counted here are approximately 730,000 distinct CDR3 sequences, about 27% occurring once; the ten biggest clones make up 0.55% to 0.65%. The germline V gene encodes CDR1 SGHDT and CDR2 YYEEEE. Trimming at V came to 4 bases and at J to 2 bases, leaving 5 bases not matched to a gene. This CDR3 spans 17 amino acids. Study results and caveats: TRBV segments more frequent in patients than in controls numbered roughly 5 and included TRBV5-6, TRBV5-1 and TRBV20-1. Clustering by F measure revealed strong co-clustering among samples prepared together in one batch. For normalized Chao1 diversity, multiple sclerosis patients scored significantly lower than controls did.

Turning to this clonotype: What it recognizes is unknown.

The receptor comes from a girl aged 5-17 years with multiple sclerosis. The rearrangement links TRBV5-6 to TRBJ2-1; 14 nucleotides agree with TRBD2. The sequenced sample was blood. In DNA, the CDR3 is TGTGCCAGCAGCGGGAGGACTAGCGGGAGGACCTACAATGAGCAGTTCTTC. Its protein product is CASSGRTSGRTYNEQFF.